This T cell receptor (beta chain) originates from a study of early T cells in non-severe SARS-CoV-2 infection. In this sample, this clonotype turned up many times. The V segment lost 0 bases and the J segment 7 bases; nucleotides outside the gene matches: 4. There are 16 residues in the CDR3. The germline V gene has CDR1 KGHSH and CDR2 LQKENI. TCRdb re-analysed the 5' RACE reads in MiXCR, keeping a single row per CDR3 protein. Among tens of thousands of distinct CDR3 sequences listed, about 10% were seen once. This TCR was recovered from an adult who was a healthcare worker with PCR-confirmed SARS-CoV-2 infection or an uninfected control (not recorded which). The rearrangement joins TRBV18 to TRBJ1-6, with 9 bases aligning to TRBD1. The sample taken for sequencing was whole blood. CDR3 sequence: CASSPPSDRGNSPLHF. CDR3 DNA: TGTGCCAGCTCACCACCGTCTGACAGGGGGAATTCACCCCTCCACTTT.